This entry is about one T cell receptor (beta chain). Its matching antigen is unknown. The cDNA 3' end received a ligated oligonucleotide with a UMI. The first PCR ran roughly 4 cycles with an equimolar RC1.1 and RC1.2 beta primer mix. From the second PCR onward, TCR alpha and beta chains were processed separately. TCRdb processed the UMI-ligation and nested PCR reads anew with MiXCR; each CDR3 protein has one entry. The sample includes tens of thousands of distinct CDR3 sequences, about a tenth of them seen just once. Germline CDR1 reads DFQATT; CDR2 reads SNEGSKA (reference sequence). Trimming cost V 6 bases and J 7 bases; bases outside gene matches: 8. The CDR3 totals 14 residues. Known numbers of the T cell clone KT2 were added to PBMC. KT2 cells were mixed with fixed PBMC numbers at varying ratios. This sample was taken from a study of quantifying T cell responses using KT2 cells. Study overall: TCR alpha and beta constant-region primers primed reverse transcription of RNA. Study-wide results and caveats: Very high KT2 spike-in numbers caused saturation in KT2 sequence detection.

The sample consisted of PBMCs spiked with cells of the T cell clone KT2. This receptor was obtained from a human donor. The V call is TRBV20-1, the J call TRBJ2-1; 11 bases line up with TRBD2. Written as DNA, the CDR3 is TGCAGTGCCAGCACTAGCGGGAGAACAAATGAGCAGTTCTTC. This codes for CSASTSGRTNEQFF.